These 5 T cell receptor beta chains were all obtained from the same sample, sequenced in a study of monozygotic twins with inflammatory bowel disease. With the 5' RACE reads reprocessed, TCRdb shows one record per CDR3 protein and no DNA. The table gives approximately 150,000 distinct CDR3 sequences; the top ten clones make up less than 8% of it. The sample consisted of blood. Receptors originate from a human donor with ulcerative colitis or Crohn's disease, or a healthy co-twin of an affected twin (not recorded which).

The genes are TRBV20-1 and TRBJ2-7; the TCRdb D gene call, TRBD1, has no DNA to confirm it. CDR1 is DFQATT and CDR2 is SNEGSKA in the germline V gene (reference sequence). The CDR3 sequence is 13 residues long. The CDR3 sequence: CSPPGTRVTEQYF.

The chain employs TRBV18 and TRBJ1-5. Germline lookup yields CDR1 KGHSH and CDR2 LQKENI. The CDR3 length is 13 residues. CDR3 amino acids: CASSQDSNQPQHF.

The chain couples TRBV12-3 or TRBV12-4 to TRBJ2-3; the D gene TCRdb calls, TRBD1, cannot be checked with no DNA. This CDR3 has 14 residues. CDR3 in amino acids: CASSGTPTTDTQYF.

The V call is TRBV27, the J call TRBJ2-6. The V gene's germline CDR1 is MNHEY and CDR2 SMNVEV (reference sequence). The CDR3 covers 16 residues. CDR3 amino acids: CASSLSGGSGANVLTF. Combining the CDR3 with reference TRBV27 and TRBJ2-6 gives the whole variable domain EAQVTQNPRYLITVTGKKLTVTCSQNMNHEYMSWYRQDPGLGLRQIYYSMNVEVTDKGDVPEGYKVSRKEKRNFPLILESPSPNQTSLYFCASSLSGGSGANVLTFGAGSRLTVL.

This chain joins TRBV5-1 and TRBJ1-1. This CDR3 has 14 amino acids. Germline V gene data show CDR1 as SGHRS and CDR2 as YFSETQ. The chain's CDR3 is CASSLGSMNTEAFF.